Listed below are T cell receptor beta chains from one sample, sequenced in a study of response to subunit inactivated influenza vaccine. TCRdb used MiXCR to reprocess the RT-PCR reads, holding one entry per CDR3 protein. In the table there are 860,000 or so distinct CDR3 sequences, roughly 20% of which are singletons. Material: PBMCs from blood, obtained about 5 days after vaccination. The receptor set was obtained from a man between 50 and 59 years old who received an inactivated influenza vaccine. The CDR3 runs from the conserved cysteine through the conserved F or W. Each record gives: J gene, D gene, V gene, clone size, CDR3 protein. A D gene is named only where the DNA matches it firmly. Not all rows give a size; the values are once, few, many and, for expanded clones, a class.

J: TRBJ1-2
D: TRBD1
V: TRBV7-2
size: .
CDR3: CASSRDREGGYTF

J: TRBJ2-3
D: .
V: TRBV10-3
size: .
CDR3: CAISEPPGGADTQYF

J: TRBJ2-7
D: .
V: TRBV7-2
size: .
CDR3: CASSFSGDEQYF

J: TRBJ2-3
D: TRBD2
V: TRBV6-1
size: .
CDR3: CASSSGLAGWSDTQYF

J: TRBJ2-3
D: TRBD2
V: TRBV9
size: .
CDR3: CASSARGLAASTDTQYF

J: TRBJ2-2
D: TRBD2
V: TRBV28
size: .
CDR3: CASSELGLVYTGELFF

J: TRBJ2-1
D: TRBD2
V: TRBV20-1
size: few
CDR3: CSARKSGRASYNEQFF

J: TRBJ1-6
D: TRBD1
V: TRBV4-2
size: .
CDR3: CASSQDRTGGNSPLHF

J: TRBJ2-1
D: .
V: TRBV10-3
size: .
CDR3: CAISASAGSYNEQFF

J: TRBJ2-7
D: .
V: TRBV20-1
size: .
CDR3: CSATFPGLGQYF

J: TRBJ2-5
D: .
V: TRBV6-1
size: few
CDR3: CASSEDGQETQYF

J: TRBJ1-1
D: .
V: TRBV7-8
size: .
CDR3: CASSLVLGEAFF

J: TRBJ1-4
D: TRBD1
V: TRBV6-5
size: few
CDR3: CASSYSWGQHEKLFF

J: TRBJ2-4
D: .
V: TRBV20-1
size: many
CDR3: CSPGGPQGIQYF